Listed below are T cell receptor beta chains from one sample, sequenced in a study of radiation and T cells in renal cell carcinoma. The table came from immunoSEQ multiplex PCR; TCRdb's copy has only in-frame clones and leaves some out. The table shows 100,000 to 150,000 clones, with approximately 82% occurring only once. The sample was blood, taken from a patient whose treatment included radiotherapy and nephrectomy. The receptor source for this set is a woman aged 60-70 years with renal cell carcinoma. CDR3s include the opening cysteine and the closing phenylalanine or tryptophan. The D gene is left open where the match is weak. Clone size is not always given. Where it is, it says once, few, many or a class for expanded clones.

D gene,J gene,clone size,V gene,CDR3 DNA,CDR3 protein
TRBD1,TRBJ1-1,NA,TRBV15,TGTGCCACCAGCAGAGCAGGGGGAGGTACTGAAGCTTTCTTT,CATSRAGGGTEAFF
TRBD1,TRBJ2-1,NA,TRBV7-9,TGTGCCAGCAGCTTAATCACAGGGGGCGGGAATGAGCAGTTCTTC,CASSLITGGGNEQFF
NA,TRBJ2-7,once,TRBV4-1,TGCGCCAGCAGCCCCCGTCAGGCCTACGAGCAGTACTTC,CASSPRQAYEQYF
TRBD1,TRBJ2-7,NA,TRBV7-9,TGTGCCAGCAGACCCGGGACAGAGAGGTTCTACGAGCAGTACTTC,CASRPGTERFYEQYF
TRBD2,TRBJ2-7,NA,TRBV7-2,TGTGCCAGCAGCCGGACTAGCGCGAGAACCTACGAGCAGTACTTC,CASSRTSARTYEQYF
NA,TRBJ1-1,NA,TRBV28,TGTGCCAGCAGTTTAATCAGCCCCCCTGAAGCTTTCTTT,CASSLISPPEAFF
NA,TRBJ1-4,NA,TRBV7-8,TGTGCCAGCAGCGCGGGGTTCTCAACTAATGAAAAACTGTTTTTT,CASSAGFSTNEKLFF
TRBD2,TRBJ2-5,NA,TRBV7-3,TGTGCCAGCAGCTTAAAGGGAGGGCCTCAAGAGACCCAGTACTTC,CASSLKGGPQETQYF
NA,TRBJ1-2,few,TRBV15,TGTGCCACCAGCAGAGATCGGGGACATGCCTATGGCTACACCTTC,CATSRDRGHAYGYTF
NA,TRBJ1-1,NA,TRBV29-1,TGCAGCGTTTTCCAGGGAGGGGGTACTGAAGCTTTCTTT,CSVFQGGGTEAFF
NA,TRBJ1-2,NA,TRBV19,TGTGCCAGTAGTCTCCCGGACGGGGCCCTGAGCTATGGCTACACCTTC,CASSLPDGALSYGYTF
NA,TRBJ2-3,NA,TRBV14,TGTGCCAGCAGCCGCCGGGGGACACCTAGCACAGATACGCAGTATTTT,CASSRRGTPSTDTQYF
TRBD1,TRBJ1-4,many,TRBV28,TGTGCCAGCAGTGTCAGGGGGACTAATGAAAAACTGTTTTTT,CASSVRGTNEKLFF
TRBD1,TRBJ1-3,NA,TRBV4-1,TGCGCCAGCAGCCAGAAGACAGGGGCCGGGGGAAACACCATATATTTT,CASSQKTGAGGNTIYF
TRBD2,TRBJ2-3,NA,TRBV2,TGTGCCAGCAACAATGCGGGAGTCACAGATACGCAGTATTTT,CASNNAGVTDTQYF
NA,TRBJ1-1,NA,TRBV15,TGTGCCACCAGACAGTTGAACACTGAAGCTTTCTTT,CATRQLNTEAFF
TRBD2,TRBJ2-5,NA,TRBV6-5,TGTGCCAGCAGTCGTGGGACGGCGGGGGGAGAGACCCAGTACTTC,CASSRGTAGGETQYF
NA,TRBJ2-2,NA,TRBV6-6,TGTGCCAGCAGTCTGGTCATCGCGAACACCGGGGAGCTGTTTTTT,CASSLVIANTGELFF
NA,TRBJ2-3,NA,TRBV6-1,TGTGCCAGCAGTGAAGCGGTAGGAGATACGCAGTATTTT,CASSEAVGDTQYF
NA,TRBJ2-7,NA,TRBV2,TGTGCCAGCAGGTGGCGGGATGGGAGTAACGAGCAGTACTTC,CASRWRDGSNEQYF
TRBD1,TRBJ2-7,NA,TRBV10-3,TGTGCCATCAGTGCGGACAGGTTTTTGGACGAGCAGTACTTC,CAISADRFLDEQYF
NA,TRBJ1-1,NA,TRBV7-2,TGTGCCAGCAGCCCGTGGGCCGCCTTGAACACTGAAGCTTTCTTT,CASSPWAALNTEAFF
NA,TRBJ2-2,NA,TRBV6-1,TGTGCCAGCAGTGATCGGCAGGCGAGCACCGGGGAGCTGTTTTTT,CASSDRQASTGELFF
NA,TRBJ1-2,NA,TRBV5-5,TGTGCCAGCAGCTTGAGAGGGCCCGCTAACTATGGCTACACCTTC,CASSLRGPANYGYTF
NA,TRBJ2-3,NA,TRBV11-3,TGTGCCAGCAGCTTAGCGGCAGGGTTCACAGATACGCAGTATTTT,CASSLAAGFTDTQYF
NA,TRBJ1-2,NA,TRBV19,TGTGCCAGTAGTACATCAACAGGATACCCTAACTATGGCTACACCTTC,CASSTSTGYPNYGYTF
NA,TRBJ1-5,NA,TRBV4-3,TGCGCCAGCAGCCAAGAATACAGGGTGCGGCATCAGCCCCAGCATTTT,CASSQEYRVRHQPQHF
NA,TRBJ2-7,NA,TRBV6-6,TGTGCCAGCAGTTACTCGATTCGCTACGAGCAGTACTTC,CASSYSIRYEQYF
NA,TRBJ2-7,NA,TRBV6-6,TGTGCCAGCACCTTAGCAGGGTCCTACGAGCAGTACTTC,CASTLAGSYEQYF